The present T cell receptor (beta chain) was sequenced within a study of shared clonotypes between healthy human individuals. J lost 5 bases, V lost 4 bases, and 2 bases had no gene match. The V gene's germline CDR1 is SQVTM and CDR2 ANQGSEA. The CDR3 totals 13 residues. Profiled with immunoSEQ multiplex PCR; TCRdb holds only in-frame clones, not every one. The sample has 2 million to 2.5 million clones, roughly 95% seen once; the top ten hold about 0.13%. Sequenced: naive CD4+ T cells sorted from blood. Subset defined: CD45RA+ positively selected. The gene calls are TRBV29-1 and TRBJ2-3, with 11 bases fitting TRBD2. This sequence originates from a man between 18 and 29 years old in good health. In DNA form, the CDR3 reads TGCAGCGTTGGACTAGCGGGATTAGATACGCAGTATTTT. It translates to CSVGLAGLDTQYF.